Shown below are 31 T cell receptor beta chains from a single sample sequenced in a study of T cell changes during pregnancy in multiple sclerosis. Sequencing was performed with immunoSEQ multiplex PCR; in TCRdb, only in-frame clones are kept and a portion is missing. The repertoire has some 70,000 clones, approximately 90% of them found once; the top ten carry roughly 1.5%. The sample here was peripheral blood, taken in the third trimester of pregnancy. The origin of the receptors is a female donor with multiple sclerosis, enrolled in a pregnancy study.

The CDR3 coding sequence is TGTGCCAGCAGCCTCCGACAGGGGGAGCTGTTTTTT. Protein sequence: CASSLRQGELFF. V gene TRBV7-2 combines with J gene TRBJ2-2; D perhaps matches TRBD1 (5 bases). V was cut by 5 bases and J by 8 bases, with 9 bases left in between. Germline CDR1 SGHTA, CDR2 FQGNSA. CDR3 size: 12 residues.

In this sample, this clone turned up a few times. The chain's CDR3 is CASSQLQNTEAFF. The DNA for the CDR3 is TGTGCCAGCAGCCAACTACAGAACACTGAAGCTTTCTTT. The gene calls are TRBV7-9 and TRBJ1-1; the D is unclear. The germline CDR1 and CDR2 sequences are SEHNR and FQNEAQ (reference sequence). Between the trimmed V and J ends, which lost 5 bases and 1 base, there was a span of 8 bases. The CDR3 loop spans 13 amino acids.

The chain carries TRBV30 and TRBJ2-3; 9 nucleotides agree with TRBD2. Germline trimming cut 2 bases from V and 6 bases from J; bases unmatched to any gene: 12. This CDR3 is built from 16 residues. The V gene's germline CDR1 is GTSNPN and CDR2 SVGIG (reference sequence). The CDR3 coding sequence is TGTGCCTGGAGTCCCTTAGCGGGAGTATCCGGGGATACGCAGTATTTT. Its protein product is CAWSPLAGVSGDTQYF.

The V call is TRBV19, the J call TRBJ2-4; D is undetermined. The CDR3 is 18 amino acids. The germline V gene has CDR1 LNHDA and CDR2 SQIVND (reference sequence). Trimming cost V 1 base and J 0 bases, with 16 bases left between them. The CDR3 nucleotides read TGTGCCAGTAGTATAGTATCCGGGTCAGCTCTAGCCAAAAACATTCAGTACTTC. Amino acid sequence: CASSIVSGSALAKNIQYF.

The chain has TRBV4-3 and TRBJ1-1, with D possibly being TRBD1 (5 bases). V shed 0 bases and J shed 5 bases, with 10 bases lying between them. The length of the CDR3 is 14 residues. Germline V gene data show CDR1 as LGHNA and CDR2 as YSLEER. The CDR3 is CASSQDHRGTEAFF. CDR3 DNA: TGCGCCAGCAGCCAAGATCATCGGGGGACTGAAGCTTTCTTT.

The chain combines TRBV5-4 with TRBJ2-3; 13 bases map to TRBD2. The junction had 7 bases not matched to a gene; V was cut back by 4 bases and J by 2 bases. CDR1 is SGHNT and CDR2 is YYREEE in the germline V gene (reference sequence). The CDR3 extends over 17 amino acids. The CDR3 DNA is TGTGCCAGCAGCACCAGGACTAGCGGGGGACACACAGATACGCAGTATTTT. It translates to CASSTRTSGGHTDTQYF.

V usage is TRBV1 and J usage is TRBJ2-2; TRBD1 is the table's D call and was not checked against the DNA. TRBV1 is termed a pseudogene. CDR3 length: 16 amino acids. The CDR3 region is CTSSQDCHRRTGELFF. The CDR3 bases are TGCACCAGCAGCCAAGACTGTCACAGGAGAACCGGAGAGCTGTTTTTT.

The chain is built from TRBV4-3 and TRBJ1-2, with 7 bases aligning to TRBD1. CDR1 is LGHNA, CDR2 YSLEER, per germline. V lost 3 bases to trimming and J lost 8 bases; unmatched junction nucleotides: 6. The CDR3 contains 13 residues. CDR3 in DNA: TGCGCCAGCAGCCACCGGCAGGGGGACGGCTACACCTTC. Its translation is CASSHRQGDGYTF.

This clone was observed once. The chain's CDR3 is CASSYVDSNNEQFF. In nucleotides, the CDR3 is TGTGCCAGCAGTTACGTCGACAGCAACAATGAGCAGTTCTTC. V usage is TRBV6-5 and J usage is TRBJ2-1; possible D gene TRBD1, 5 bases. V lost 2 bases and J 5 bases, leaving 10 bases between the germline ends. The CDR3 totals 14 residues. Germline CDR1 and CDR2: MNHEY and SVGAGI.

The chain links TRBV7-9 to TRBJ1-3; 8 positions agree with TRBD1. CDR1 is SEHNR, CDR2 FQNEAQ, per germline (reference sequence). V trimming: 5 bases; J trimming: 15 bases; junction bases outside the gene matches: 6. The CDR3 consists of 11 residues. The CDR3 reads CASSEDRAEYF. CDR3 DNA: TGTGCCAGCAGCGAGGACAGGGCCGAATATTTT.

This clone showed up just a few times. The rearrangement uses TRBV7-9 and TRBJ2-5; D is ambiguous. CDR3 length equals 14 residues. From germline, CDR1 is SEHNR and CDR2 FQNEAQ (reference sequence). V shed 1 base and J shed 3 bases, with 9 bases lying between them. CDR3 in amino acids: CASSLGGRKETQYF. DNA for the CDR3: TGTGCCAGCAGCTTAGGAGGTCGGAAAGAGACCCAGTACTTC.

V is TRBV4-2 and J is TRBJ1-5, with a weak D call TRBD1 (6 bases). The germline V gene encodes CDR1 LGHNA and CDR2 YNFKEQ. V was clipped by 11 bases and J by 2 bases, with 19 bases between them. There are 15 residues in the CDR3. CDR3 in amino acids: CAATPKAGGNQPQHF. The CDR3 DNA sequence: TGTGCCGCTACCCCGAAGGCAGGGGGCAATCAGCCCCAGCATTTT.

This sequence joins TRBV6-5 and TRBJ1-3; 7 bases align to TRBD1. The V segment lost 6 bases and the J segment 0 bases; nucleotides outside the gene matches: 5. The CDR3 is 15 residues long. CDR1 MNHEY and CDR2 SVGAGI come from the germline V gene. CDR3 sequence (DNA): TGTGCCAGCAGAAAACAGGGGAACTCTGGAAACACCATATATTTT. The encoded protein is CASRKQGNSGNTIYF.

This chain links TRBV27 with TRBJ2-7; the D gene is possibly TRBD2 (5 bases). Between the trimmed V and J ends, which lost 4 bases and 6 bases, there was a span of 31 bases. The CDR3 is made up of 19 amino acids. CDR1 MNHEY and CDR2 SMNVEV come from the germline V gene (reference sequence). CDR3 protein: CASSSRRTGAEKKFFEQYF. CDR3 coding DNA: TGTGCCAGCAGTTCTCGACGGACTGGAGCAGAGAAAAAGTTCTTCGAGCAGTACTTC.

The rearrangement uses TRBV11-2 and TRBJ2-7, with TRBD2 as a possible D gene (5 bases). The CDR3 is 14 residues long. Deletions cut 8 bases from V and 2 bases from J, with 16 bases between. CDR1 is SGHAT and CDR2 is FQNNGV in the germline V gene. The DNA for the CDR3 is TGTGCCAGCTCAAGGGAGACCGACCCCTACGAGCAGTACTTC. Its protein product is CASSRETDPYEQYF.

The V gene is TRBV28, the J gene TRBJ1-1; D possibly corresponds to TRBD1 (5 bases). Trimming took off 2 bases at V and 1 base at J, with 11 bases between the two ends. Germline CDR1 is MDHEN and CDR2 is SYDVKM. This CDR3 comprises 15 residues. CDR3 amino acids: CASSLSQGWNTEAFF. The CDR3 nucleotides read TGTGCCAGCAGTTTAAGTCAGGGCTGGAACACTGAAGCTTTCTTT.

The chain joins TRBV19 to TRBJ2-4; D remains ambiguous. The CDR3 length is 16 residues. Germline V gene lookup returns CDR1 LNHDA and CDR2 SQIVND (reference sequence). Trimming left V 6 bases short and J 2 bases short, with 17 bases between. Written as DNA, the CDR3 is TGTGCCAGTAGCTACACCAGACAAGACACCAAAAACATTCAGTACTTC. Its translation is CASSYTRQDTKNIQYF. Drawing the rest from reference TRBV19 and TRBJ2-4, the complete variable domain is DGGITQSPKYLFRKEGQNVTLSCEQNLNHDAMYWYRQDPGQGLRLIYYSQIVNDFQKGDIAEGYSVSREKKESFPLTVTSAQKNPTAFYLCASSYTRQDTKNIQYFGAGTRLSVL.

V and J are TRBV7-6 and TRBJ1-2; 8 positions agree with TRBD1. Trimming took 2 bases from V and 6 from J; bases not matched to a gene: 5. The CDR3 loop spans 14 amino acids. Germline CDR1 SGHVS, CDR2 FNYEAQ. The CDR3, as DNA: TGTGCCAGCAGCTTAAGTCAGGGGGCGGATGGCTACACCTTC. Translation gives CASSLSQGADGYTF.

V is TRBV9 and J is TRBJ1-5, with TRBD1 matching 7 bases. CDR1 is SGDLS and CDR2 is YYNGEE in the germline V gene. This CDR3 is 12 amino acids long. V trimming: 5 bases; J trimming: 9 bases; junction bases outside the gene matches: 5. The CDR3 here is CASRTGFRPQHF. The CDR3 region has the DNA TGTGCCAGCAGGACAGGGTTCCGGCCCCAGCATTTT.

The V and J genes are TRBV7-9 and TRBJ1-1; D gene uncertain. The germline V gene has CDR1 SEHNR and CDR2 FQNEAQ (reference sequence). Between the trimmed V and J ends, which lost 5 bases and 5 bases, there was a span of 12 bases. The CDR3 loop spans 13 amino acids. The CDR3 nucleotides read TGTGCCAGCAGCCCAGAGGTTGAAACTGAAGCTTTCTTT. Amino acids: CASSPEVETEAFF.

J is TRBJ2-1 and V is TRBV13; 12 nucleotides align to TRBD2. J gave up 0 bases and V 2 bases, and 5 bases lay outside the gene matches. Per the germline V gene, CDR1 is PRHDT and CDR2 is FYEKMQ (reference sequence). The CDR3 length is 18 residues. In DNA form, the CDR3 reads TGTGCCAGCAGCTTATTCGCTAGCGGGGGGGGCTCCTACAATGAGCAGTTCTTC. Translation: CASSLFASGGGSYNEQFF.

Only a few counts were recorded for this clone. This CDR3 is CASSLAAGTGSGYTF. CDR3 nucleotides: TGCGCCAGCAGCTTAGCAGCCGGGACAGGGTCTGGCTACACCTTC. The rearrangement uses TRBV5-1 and TRBJ1-2; 9 bases are a match to TRBD1. With 2 bases clipped from V and 7 bases from J, the junction kept 9 bases outside the gene matches. Germline assignment: CDR1 SGHRS and CDR2 YFSETQ. The CDR3 consists of 15 residues.

Of note for this clone: The CDR3 does not end in the conserved phenylalanine or tryptophan, so this is likely a read error. The DNA is omitted, as the CDR3 cannot be located on it reliably, and the CDR3 follows TCRdb's listing. The chain employs TRBV13 and TRBJ1-1; the D call of TRBD1 is as the table states it, not checked on the DNA. The CDR3 is 12 residues long, ends included. Germline V gene lookup returns CDR1 PRHDT and CDR2 FYEKMQ (reference sequence). The CDR3 protein is CASSFSPQTVSI.

This clone came up a few times. The chain uses TRBV7-2 and TRBJ1-6; D is uncertain. Germline CDR1 and CDR2: SGHTA and FQGNSA. V lost 2 bases to trimming and J lost 10 bases, with 6 bases between them. CDR3 size: 12 residues. The CDR3 reads CASSLLESPLHF. The CDR3 bases are TGTGCCAGCAGCTTATTAGAATCACCCCTCCACTTT.

V and J are TRBV19 and TRBJ2-7; D is undetermined. V gave up 3 bases and J gave up 0 bases, with 9 bases separating them. Per germline, CDR1 LNHDA and CDR2 SQIVND (reference sequence). The CDR3 runs to 14 residues. The CDR3 loop is CASSISRSSYEQYF. CDR3 in DNA: TGTGCCAGTAGTATCTCGCGGAGCTCCTACGAGCAGTACTTC.

The rearrangement uses TRBV7-9 and TRBJ2-3; TRBD2 matches at 9 bases. V shed 6 bases and J 1 base; nucleotides not matched to a gene: 2. The CDR3 contains 14 residues. Per germline, CDR1 SEHNR and CDR2 FQNEAQ (reference sequence). DNA of the CDR3: TGTGCCAGCAGAGGGACTAGCCGCACAGATACGCAGTATTTT. This translates into CASRGTSRTDTQYF. Using reference TRBV7-9 and TRBJ2-3 for the parts outside the CDR3, the full variable domain is DTGVSQNPRHKITKRGQNVTFRCDPISEHNRLYWYRQTLGQGPEFLTYFQNEAQLEKSRLLSDRFSAERPKGSFSTLEIQRTEQGDSAMYLCASRGTSRTDTQYFGPGTRLTVL.

The gene calls are TRBV7-9 and TRBJ1-2; the D gene is possibly TRBD1 (5 bases). Germline V gives CDR1 SEHNR, CDR2 FQNEAQ (reference sequence). Trimming shortened V by 1 base and J by 0 bases, and 18 bases separated the two germline ends. The CDR3 contains 18 residues. CDR3 sequence: CASSLGPGRPKSNYGYTF. CDR3 DNA sequence: TGTGCCAGCAGCTTAGGGCCAGGGAGGCCAAAATCTAACTATGGCTACACCTTC. Supplemented by reference TRBV7-9 and TRBJ1-2, the full variable domain reads DTGVSQNPRHKITKRGQNVTFRCDPISEHNRLYWYRQTLGQGPEFLTYFQNEAQLEKSRLLSDRFSAERPKGSFSTLEIQRTEQGDSAMYLCASSLGPGRPKSNYGYTFGSGTRLTVV.

The genes are TRBV18 and TRBJ1-1; D may be TRBD1 (5 bases). This CDR3 spans 16 amino acids. Per germline, CDR1 KGHSH and CDR2 LQKENI. With 0 bases removed from V and 0 bases from J, the gap between germline ends came to 11 bases. CDR3 region: CASSPPAGNMNTEAFF. Written as DNA, the CDR3 is TGTGCCAGCTCACCACCGGCAGGGAATATGAACACTGAAGCTTTCTTT.

The chain couples TRBV10-3 to TRBJ2-1, with 12 nucleotides matching TRBD2. This CDR3 is built from 15 residues. The J segment lost 8 bases and the V segment lost 0 bases, leaving 2 bases of the junction unmatched. The germline V gene has CDR1 ENHRY and CDR2 SYGVKD. CDR3 region: CAISESTSGSDEQFF. In DNA form, the CDR3 reads TGTGCCATCAGTGAGTCGACTAGCGGGAGTGATGAGCAGTTCTTC.

CDR3 DNA sequence: TGTGCCAGCAAATTTTGGAGCGGGGGAAGCCAAGAGACCCAGTACTTC. Protein sequence: CASKFWSGGSQETQYF. The V call is TRBV7-2, the J call TRBJ2-5, with 8 bases aligning to TRBD2. Germline V CDR1 and CDR2: SGHTA, FQGNSA. CDR3 length equals 16 residues. V lost 7 bases to trimming and J lost 1 base; unmatched junction nucleotides: 11.

V and J are TRBV5-1 and TRBJ2-1; 11 nucleotides align to TRBD1. With 3 bases clipped from V and 10 bases from J, the junction kept 6 bases outside the gene matches. Looked up from germline, CDR1 is SGHRS and CDR2 is YFSETQ. This CDR3 region has 14 residues. DNA of the CDR3: TGCGCCAGCAGCTGGGGGACAGGGGGTAAGGAGCAGTTCTTC. Its translation: CASSWGTGGKEQFF.